Each of the 14 T cell receptor beta chains below was sequenced from the same sample in a study of cytomegalovirus exposure and HLA in healthy donors. The primer mix had 60 Vbeta and 13 Jbeta primers. Repertoires were generated with immunoSEQ multiplex PCR, while TCRdb's copy carries only in-frame clones and drops some. The sample yields some 170,000 clones, around four fifths seen once. Material: PBMCs. The receptors were sampled from a woman younger than 30 in good health and CMV-seronegative.

Concerning this clone: The sample holds other DNA sequences that translate to the same CDR3. The gene calls are TRBV7-2 and TRBJ1-5, with D perhaps matching TRBD1 (5 bases). V lost 5 bases to trimming and J lost 4 bases, with 9 bases between them. This CDR3 spans 13 amino acids. The V gene's germline CDR1 is SGHTA and CDR2 FQGNSA. CDR3 sequence (DNA): TGTGCCAGCAGCGTTAGGGGAAATCAGCCCCAGCATTTT. Its protein product is CASSVRGNQPQHF.

This chain links TRBV9 with TRBJ1-2; D is possibly TRBD1 (6 bases). Germline CDR1 is SGDLS and CDR2 is YYNGEE. Trimming left V 3 bases short and J 8 bases short, with 20 bases between. The CDR3 runs 15 residues. This CDR3 reads CASSATTPGVGGYTF. In DNA, the CDR3 is TGTGCCAGCAGCGCAACGACGCCAGGGGTCGGCGGCTACACCTTC.

J is TRBJ2-1 and V is TRBV11-2; no reliable D call. Per germline, CDR1 SGHAT and CDR2 FQNNGV. The V end was cut by 4 bases, the J end by 10 bases, with 11 bases between. The CDR3 is 12 amino acids. CDR3 in DNA: TGTGCCAGCAGCTCCTCCCGGAGAGAGCAGTTCTTC. Translating gives CASSSSRREQFF.

Remarks on this clone: An end of the junction does not agree with germline; a read error may underlie this. J is TRBJ1-6 and V is TRBV7-9, with TRBD1 matching 8 bases. CDR1 SEHNR and CDR2 FQNEAQ come from the germline V gene (reference sequence). The CDR3 sequence is 14 residues long. The CDR3 loop is CASSLESRRDRLNF. CDR3 bases: TGTGCCAGCAGCTTAGAATCTAGGAGGGACAGGCTCAACTTT.

The V gene is TRBV6-5, the J gene TRBJ2-7, with D possibly matching TRBD2 (6 bases). The germline V gene has CDR1 MNHEY and CDR2 SVGAGI. The ends were cut back, 6 bases at V and 0 bases at J, with 12 bases in the middle. The CDR3 length is 14 residues. CDR3 sequence reads: CASSLRESSYEQYF. As DNA, the CDR3 is TGTGCCAGCAGCCTTCGGGAGAGCTCCTACGAGCAGTACTTC.

Written as DNA, the CDR3 is TGTGCCAGCAGCTTTGGGGGGGACAGGGGTGCTGAAGCTTTCTTT. Its translation: CASSFGGDRGAEAFF. This chain connects TRBV7-9 to TRBJ1-1, with TRBD1 identical over 10 bases. Germline V gene data show CDR1 as SEHNR and CDR2 as FQNEAQ (reference sequence). J lost 6 bases, V lost 3 bases, and 7 bases had no gene match. The CDR3 sequence is 15 residues long.

The V gene is TRBV6-1, the J gene TRBJ2-5; the match to TRBD1 covers 7 bases. V lost 6 bases, J lost 5 bases, and 9 bases stayed unmatched. The CDR3 runs 14 residues. Germline V CDR1 and CDR2: MNHNS, SASEGT. The CDR3 here is CASRAGTGEETQYF. The DNA for the CDR3 is TGTGCCAGCAGGGCCGGTACAGGGGAGGAGACCCAGTACTTC.

There are a few counts of this clone. The gene calls are TRBV18 and TRBJ2-5, with 9 bases aligning to TRBD1. The V gene end was trimmed by 1 base and the J gene end by 5 bases; junction bases not matched to a gene: 11. The germline CDR1 and CDR2 sequences are KGHSH and LQKENI. The CDR3 is 17 amino acids. The CDR3 protein is CASSPLPQGTGSETQYF. The CDR3 DNA is TGTGCCAGCTCACCACTCCCCCAAGGGACAGGGAGTGAGACCCAGTACTTC. Complete variable domain (other parts from reference TRBV18 and TRBJ2-5): NAGVMQNPRHLVRRRGQEARLRCSPMKGHSHVYWYRQLPEEGLKFMVYLQKENIIDESGMPKERFSAEFPKEGPSILRIQQVVRGDSAAYFCASSPLPQGTGSETQYFGPGTRLLVL.

This clone occurred once. V usage is TRBV7-3 and J usage is TRBJ2-1, with 7 bases matching TRBD1. J lost 0 bases, V lost 4 bases, and 9 bases had no gene match. The germline gives CDR1 SGHTA, CDR2 FQGTGA. The CDR3 is 17 amino acids. The CDR3 reads CASSSRPDRVSYNEQFF. Written as DNA, the CDR3 is TGTGCCAGCAGCTCCCGTCCTGACAGGGTCTCCTACAATGAGCAGTTCTTC.

The V call is TRBV27, the J call TRBJ2-2; D might be TRBD1 (5 bases). Germline V gene sequence: CDR1 MNHEY, CDR2 SMNVEV (reference sequence). The germline V and J ends were trimmed by 7 bases and 0 bases, with 15 bases remaining between them. CDR3 size: 16 residues. The CDR3 protein is CASTPFWGANTGELFF. CDR3 sequence (DNA): TGTGCCAGCACCCCGTTCTGGGGCGCGAACACCGGGGAGCTGTTTTTT.

This clone was seen a few times. The rearrangement links TRBV7-2 to TRBJ2-2, with TRBD2 as a possible D gene (5 bases). V was clipped by 5 bases and J by 5 bases, with 18 bases between them. The CDR3 covers 16 residues. Looked up from germline, CDR1 is SGHTA and CDR2 is FQGNSA. For the CDR3, the DNA is TGTGCCAGCAGCAATAGGGCGGGTTTTGGGACCGGGGAGCTGTTTTTT. It translates to CASSNRAGFGTGELFF.

This chain joins TRBV7-3 and TRBJ1-1; D is possibly TRBD1 (5 bases). The V end was cut by 0 bases, the J end by 2 bases, with 10 bases between. The CDR3 length is 15 residues. Germline-derived CDR1 and CDR2 are SGHTA and FQGTGA. The CDR3 sequence: CASSLTGRANTEAFF. The CDR3 DNA reads as TGTGCCAGCAGCTTAACGGGGCGCGCAAACACTGAAGCTTTCTTT.

DNA for the CDR3: TGTGCCAGCAGCCCTGACAGGGGCGACACCATATATTTT. Protein product: CASSPDRGDTIYF. The chain has TRBV7-4 and TRBJ1-3; 8 bases are shared with TRBD1. CDR3 length: 13 residues. Germline lookup yields CDR1 SGHVT and CDR2 SQSDAQ. Trimming cost V 5 bases and J 8 bases; bases outside gene matches: 5.

The rearrangement links TRBV5-1 to TRBJ2-5; D is unclear. Germline assignment: CDR1 SGHRS and CDR2 YFSETQ. The CDR3 has 14 residues. V gave up 2 bases and J gave up 2 bases, with 10 bases separating them. CDR3 sequence: CASSFFPLQETQYF. CDR3 bases: TGCGCCAGCAGCTTTTTTCCACTACAAGAGACCCAGTACTTC.